This T cell receptor beta chain was sequenced for a study of blood T cells in healthy people across ages. Combining a sample-barcoded 5' primer with a J-beta primer mix, a second PCR ran for roughly 7 to 12 cycles. A single record per CDR3 protein comes from TCRdb applying MiXCR to the 5' RACE reads. The repertoire holds 700,000 or so distinct CDR3 sequences, with 20% to 25% as singletons. Total RNA, at least 5.5 micrograms per sample, came from PBMCs. The CDR3 is 16 residues long. Trimming took off 3 bases at V and 1 base at J, with 13 bases between the two ends. Per germline, CDR1 LGHDT and CDR2 YNNKEL (reference sequence).

V usage is TRBV3-1 and J usage is TRBJ2-1; D gene uncertain. The sequenced material came from blood. The TCR sequence derives from a man between 65 and 85 years old in good health. The CDR3 protein is CASSHLRSYSYNEQFF. The CDR3 region has the DNA TGTGCCAGCAGCCATCTCCGATCCTATTCCTACAATGAGCAGTTCTTC.